This T cell receptor beta chain was identified in a study of a mutant IDH1 vaccine in newly diagnosed glioma. Looking at the study overall: Either 4-6 weeks after radiotherapy alone or alongside temozolomide, vaccination was begun.

The sample's time point: week 47, end of study. The study gave 300 ug of mutant IDH1 20-mer peptide per vaccine dose, with topical imiquimod. The donors' diagnosis was new WHO grade 3 or 4 astrocytoma that was IDH1-mutant and ATRX-lost. Data came from immunoSEQ multiplex PCR; TCRdb stores just in-frame clones and leaves some out. Of tens of thousands of clones listed, 70% to 85% are singletons. The ends were cut back, 2 bases at V and 4 bases at J, with 12 bases in the middle. From germline, CDR1 is SGHRS and CDR2 YFSETQ. The CDR3 totals 15 residues. With respect to this clone: The target antigen is unknown.

The J gene is TRBJ2-2, the V gene TRBV5-1; tentative D call: TRBD2 (5 bases). This TCR was sampled from a man aged 50 to 59 with glioma. This specimen was PBMCs, taken from a glioma patient whose treatment included an IDH1 peptide vaccine. CDR3 in amino acids: CASSFRGEGTGELFF. For the CDR3, the DNA is TGCGCCAGCAGCTTCCGGGGTGAGGGCACCGGGGAGCTGTTTTTT.